The 15 T cell receptor beta chains listed next were all sequenced from one sample in a study of T cell responses to AZD1222 COVID-19 vaccine. Using immunoSEQ multiplex PCR, the repertoire was profiled, and TCRdb retains in-frame clones only, with some absent. In the table there are 90,000 to 150,000 clones, 70% to 90% of which are singletons. The sample was peripheral blood, taken on day 0 of AZD1222 vaccination. These receptors were collected from an adult in good health.

This chain links TRBV2 with TRBJ1-5, with D tentatively TRBD1 (6 bases). The V gene lost 3 bases and the J gene lost 3 bases, with 9 bases spanning the gap. Germline loops: CDR1 SNHLY, CDR2 FYNNEI. CDR3 length: 14 residues. CDR3 coding DNA: TGTGCCAGCAGTGAGCAGGGGCTCAATCAGCCCCAGCATTTT. Translation: CASSEQGLNQPQHF.

The CDR3 nucleotides are TGCAGCGTTGAAGGGCAGGGGTGGGCGGATGAGCAGTTCTTC. Translating it yields CSVEGQGWADEQFF. The V gene is TRBV29-1, the J gene TRBJ2-1, with TRBD1 as a possible D gene (6 bases). There are 14 residues in the CDR3. CDR1 is SQVTM, CDR2 ANQGSEA, per germline. Trimming removed 1 base at V and 8 bases at J, with 15 bases between.

The chain carries TRBV27 and TRBJ2-1; 12 bases line up with TRBD2. V trimming: 5 bases; J trimming: 4 bases; junction bases outside the gene matches: 6. The germline gives CDR1 MNHEY, CDR2 SMNVEV (reference sequence). This CDR3 is built from 16 residues. The CDR3 DNA is TGTGCCAGCAGTGCTTCTAGCGGGAGGGCATACAATGAGCAGTTCTTC. Translated: CASSASSGRAYNEQFF.

V is TRBV4-1 and J is TRBJ2-7; tentatively, D is TRBD2 (6 bases). Per the germline V gene, CDR1 is MGHRA and CDR2 is YSYEKL. V gave up 1 base and J gave up 0 bases, with 13 bases separating them. CDR3 length: 16 amino acids. The CDR3 region is CASSQGASDHSYEQYF. As DNA, the CDR3 is TGCGCCAGCAGCCAAGGGGCTAGCGATCACTCCTACGAGCAGTACTTC.

J is TRBJ1-4 and V is TRBV24-1; TRBD1 agrees at 7 bases. V lost 4 bases to trimming and J lost 0 bases; unmatched junction nucleotides: 4. Germline V lookup: CDR1 KGHDR, CDR2 SFDVKD. This CDR3 spans 16 amino acids. CDR3 residues: CATSEVGTATNEKLFF. Here the CDR3 DNA reads TGTGCCACCAGTGAGGTTGGGACAGCAACTAATGAAAAACTGTTTTTT.

The V call is TRBV10-2, the J call TRBJ2-1, with a tentative D call TRBD2 (6 bases). This CDR3 has 15 residues. The germline V gene encodes CDR1 WSHSY and CDR2 SAAADI. V lost 3 bases, J lost 5 bases, and 14 bases lay in between. CDR3 region: CASSEAGGRNNEQFF. CDR3 coding DNA: TGCGCCAGCAGTGAAGCCGGGGGTCGGAACAATGAGCAGTTCTTC.

Turning to this clone: This specimen includes other DNA sequences encoding the same CDR3. This sequence joins TRBV29-1 and TRBJ1-2, with unresolved D. The CDR3 totals 11 residues. V lost 4 bases, J lost 6 bases, and 9 bases lay in between. The germline V gene encodes CDR1 SQVTM and CDR2 ANQGSEA. CDR3 sequence: CSVGGSNGYTF. The CDR3 DNA is TGCAGCGTTGGGGGAAGTAATGGCTACACCTTC.

V gene TRBV3-1 (or the pseudogene TRBV3-2) combines with J gene TRBJ2-5, with a tentative D call TRBD2 (5 bases). V lost 7 bases, J lost 5 bases, and 11 bases lay in between. Germline V gene lookup returns CDR1 LGHDT and CDR2 YNNKEL (reference sequence). CDR3 size: 12 residues. In DNA form, the CDR3 reads TGTGCCAGCACCTCGGGGTATGAGACCCAGTACTTC. Translation gives CASTSGYETQYF.

In this sample, this clone turned up once. The chain uses TRBV4-1 and TRBJ2-1; 12 bases fit TRBD2. Per germline, CDR1 MGHRA and CDR2 YSYEKL. V gave up 4 bases and J gave up 6 bases; unmatched junction bases: 4. The CDR3 length is 15 residues. CDR3: CASSPQGLAGNEQFF. CDR3 bases: TGCGCCAGCAGCCCCCAGGGACTAGCGGGCAATGAGCAGTTCTTC.

This chain uses TRBV7-9 with TRBJ1-2, with D unclear. Trimming removed 1 base at V and 4 bases at J, with 13 bases between. Per the germline V gene, CDR1 is SEHNR and CDR2 is FQNEAQ (reference sequence). CDR3 length: 15 amino acids. The CDR3 loop is CASSLVGQAVYGYTF. For the CDR3, the DNA is TGTGCCAGCAGCTTAGTTGGCCAGGCGGTCTATGGCTACACCTTC.

The chain is built from TRBV7-3 and TRBJ2-3, with D unclear. The CDR3 has 14 amino acids. V gave up 2 bases and J gave up 0 bases, with 6 bases separating them. Germline CDR1 and CDR2: SGHTA and FQGTGA. The CDR3 spells CASSLGTSTDTQYF. CDR3 DNA: TGTGCCAGCAGCTTAGGAACTAGCACAGATACGCAGTATTTT.

V is TRBV5-1 and J is TRBJ1-1, with D maybe TRBD1 (5 bases). Per the germline V gene, CDR1 is SGHRS and CDR2 is YFSETQ. Trimming stripped 1 base from V and 1 base from J, with 11 bases between. The CDR3 totals 15 residues. The DNA of the CDR3 is TGCGCCAGCAGCTTGCGGGGGTCAGAGAACACTGAAGCTTTCTTT. Amino acids: CASSLRGSENTEAFF.

The chain carries TRBV6-1 and TRBJ1-2; D not certain. Germline loops: CDR1 MNHNS, CDR2 SASEGT. There are 13 residues in the CDR3. V was clipped by 2 bases and J by 5 bases, with 9 bases between them. As DNA, the CDR3 is TGTGCCAGCAGTGAAAAGGGATGGTATGGCTACACCTTC. This codes for CASSEKGWYGYTF.

The count of this clone is one. The chain uses TRBV3-1 (or the pseudogene TRBV3-2) and TRBJ1-5; D possibly corresponds to TRBD1 (5 bases). V lost 2 bases and J lost 5, with 13 bases in between. This CDR3 has 15 amino acids. Germline V gene lookup returns CDR1 LGHDT and CDR2 YNNKEL (reference sequence). Here the CDR3 DNA reads TGTGCCAGCAGCCAACTTGGGGCAGATTATCAGCCCCAGCATTTT. Its translation is CASSQLGADYQPQHF.

The chain recombines TRBV3-1 (or the pseudogene TRBV3-2) with TRBJ1-1; no definite D call. The CDR3 sequence is 13 residues long. Trimming shortened V by 0 bases and J by 5 bases, and 7 bases separated the two germline ends. Germline CDR1 LGHDT, CDR2 YNNKEL (reference sequence). The CDR3 nucleotides are TGTGCCAGCAGCCAAGATAGGCGGACTGAAGCTTTCTTT. This translates into CASSQDRRTEAFF.